Given below is one T cell receptor (beta chain) in context. Its antigen is still unknown. Survey level was the resolution at which the v3.0 immunoSEQ assay ran. Profiling relied on immunoSEQ multiplex PCR, and the TCRdb table lists in-frame clones only, not all of them. Of tens of thousands of clones listed, 95% are singletons. This sample is part of a study of long-term antiretroviral therapy in people with HIV. Study results and limitations: Missing from the dataset were any data on ART adherence, viral resistance or therapy changes.

Germline CDR1 and CDR2: SEHNR and FQNEAQ (reference sequence). The CDR3 covers 17 residues. V lost 5 bases and J lost 0, with 20 bases in between. Sequenced material: unsorted PBMCs, taken 5.3 years after starting antiretroviral therapy. J is TRBJ2-7 and V is TRBV7-9; weak D call: TRBD2 (6 bases). The clonotype originates from a man aged 50-60 years with HIV. CDR3 bases: TGTGCCAGCAGCCCGGTGGTGGGGGGTGGGAGCTCCTACGAGCAGTACTTC. Its translation is CASSPVVGGGSSYEQYF.